This T cell receptor beta chain was identified during a study of response to subunit inactivated influenza vaccine. Turning to this clonotype: As yet, its antigen is unknown.

Notes on the study in general: Seasonal influenza vaccination, on each occasion, was suggested by the authors to recruit few new T cells.

The CDR3 contains 18 residues. The V gene lost 5 bases and the J gene lost 0 bases, with 22 bases spanning the gap. TCRdb independently ran MiXCR on the RT-PCR reads; one entry per CDR3 protein. The sample carries under 750,000 distinct CDR3 sequences, 12% recorded once. The sample was PBMCs from blood, taken on the day of vaccination. This TCR came from a man aged 45-65 years who received an inactivated influenza vaccine. The rearrangement uses TRBV12-3 or TRBV12-4 and TRBJ1-2; D may be TRBD1 (6 bases). In DNA form, the CDR3 reads TGTGCCAGCAGTCCCTTGAGGCCAGGGGAGATAGCTAACTATGGCTACACCTTC. Its translation is CASSPLRPGEIANYGYTF.